The 30 T cell receptor beta chains below all came from one sample that was sequenced in a study of glioma-infiltrating T cells. The iRepertoire nested amplicon-rescue multiplex PCR amplified TCR alpha and beta CDR3s from RNA. From the multiplex PCR reads, TCRdb called clonotypes with MiXCR, one entry per CDR3 protein. The table includes under 200,000 distinct CDR3 sequences, about 40% detected once. Sequencing used glioma tissue, nonneoplastic brain tissue, or PBMCs (not recorded which). The source is a human donor with low-grade glioma or glioblastoma, undergoing nonglioma brain surgery, or in good health (not recorded which).

V usage is TRBV2 and J usage is TRBJ1-1; no firm D call. CDR3 length: 13 residues. The V and J ends lost 7 bases and 1 base respectively, with 10 bases between them. The germline V gene has CDR1 SNHLY and CDR2 FYNNEI. The CDR3 region is CASMYERNTEAFF. CDR3 in DNA: TGTGCCAGCATGTATGAAAGGAACACTGAAGCTTTCTTT.

This clonotype was seen a handful of times. This chain's CDR3 is CASSPQGQLMSTEAFF. The CDR3 bases are TGTGCCAGCAGTCCCCAGGGACAGCTAATGAGCACTGAAGCTTTCTTT. The chain couples TRBV12-3 or TRBV12-4 to TRBJ1-1, with 7 bases identical to TRBD1. The CDR3 contains 16 residues. The trim removed 5 bases at V and 4 bases at J, leaving 13 bases unmatched.

This clonotype occurred many times. This chain uses TRBV4-1 with TRBJ2-5, with D possibly being TRBD2 (5 bases). Germline assignment: CDR1 MGHRA and CDR2 YSYEKL. This CDR3 has 15 amino acids. V lost 1 base to trimming and J lost 2 bases, with 11 bases between them. CDR3 bases: TGCGCCAGCAGCCAAGGTCTAGGAGGTCAAGAGACCCAGTACTTC. This codes for CASSQGLGGQETQYF.

This clonotype appeared many times. The chain recombines TRBV7-8 with TRBJ2-3; 8 bases are a match to TRBD2. Per germline, CDR1 SGHVS and CDR2 FQNEAQ. Trimming cost V 5 bases and J 6 bases; bases outside gene matches: 10. The CDR3 is 15 amino acids. Here the CDR3 DNA reads TGTGCCAGCAGCCTGACAGCGGGAGTAGTGGATACGCAGTATTTT. This encodes CASSLTAGVVDTQYF.

This chain links TRBV19 with TRBJ1-5; TRBD1 agrees at 7 bases. The CDR3 is 13 residues long. CDR1 is LNHDA, CDR2 SQIVND, per germline (reference sequence). Trimming took 5 bases from V and 9 from J; bases not matched to a gene: 7. The CDR3: CASSSDRAPPQHF. The DNA for the CDR3 is TGTGCCAGTAGTTCCGACAGGGCCCCGCCCCAGCATTTT.

This clonotype was found a few times. In nucleotides, the CDR3 is TGTGCCAGCAGAGACAGGGGAGAGACCCAGTACTTC. Protein sequence: CASRDRGETQYF. The rearrangement uses TRBV2 and TRBJ2-5, with TRBD1 matching over 8 bases. V shed 6 bases, J shed 4 bases, and the junction held 1 base outside the gene matches. Germline assignment: CDR1 SNHLY and CDR2 FYNNEI. The CDR3 is 12 residues long.

As regards this clonotype: A much larger clone is a single base away; this may be a read error. This chain uses TRBV15 with TRBJ2-1; the match to TRBD2 covers 9 bases. This CDR3 contains 18 residues. Germline assignment: CDR1 LNHNV and CDR2 YYDKDF (reference sequence). The CDR3 protein is CATSRDTSGFSSYNERFF. CDR3 DNA: TGTGCCACCAGCAGAGATACTAGCGGGTTTTCCTCCTACAATGAGCGGTTCTTC. Together with reference TRBV15 and TRBJ2-1, the CDR3 gives the full variable domain: DAMVIQNPRYQVTQFGKPVTLSCSQTLNHNVMYWYQQKSSQAPKLLFHYYDKDFNNEADTPDNFQSRRPNTSFCFLDIRSPGLGDTAMYLCATSRDTSGFSSYNERFFGPGTRLTVL.

In this sample, this clonotype turned up many times. The V gene is TRBV4-1, the J gene TRBJ1-5; possibly TRBD1 for D (5 bases). This CDR3 has 15 residues. Germline V gene lookup returns CDR1 MGHRA and CDR2 YSYEKL. V lost 0 bases to trimming and J lost 9 bases, with 15 bases between them. The CDR3 protein is CASSQEGRDERPQHF. The CDR3 DNA sequence: TGCGCCAGCAGCCAAGAGGGCAGGGATGAACGGCCCCAGCATTTT.

In this sample, this clonotype turned up a few times. A read error may be the cause here, since a much bigger clone is one base away. This sequence joins TRBV20-1 and TRBJ2-7, with 8 positions matching TRBD1. J was trimmed by 3 bases and V by 8 bases; bases with no gene match: 18. The CDR3 is 16 residues long. Germline assignment: CDR1 DFQATT and CDR2 SNEGSKA (reference sequence). For the CDR3, the DNA is TGCAGTTATAAACCCCGGGCGGGGACAGGTGGCTACGAGCAGTACTTC. This sequence encodes CSYKPRAGTGGYEQYF.

The table lists this clonotype with a count of one. A single base separates this from a much larger clone, so it may be a read error. The genes are TRBV6-6 and TRBJ2-7; D gene ambiguous. This CDR3 has 17 amino acids. Germline CDR1 MNHNY, CDR2 SVGAGI (reference sequence). The CDR3 loop reads CASSYVVGDLFRYGQYF. The CDR3 DNA follows: TGTGCCAGCAGTTACGTCGTAGGCGATCTCTTCCGATACGGGCAGTACTTC.

About this clonotype itself: It may be a read error: a sequence one base away is much more abundant. CDR3 DNA: TGCAGTGCTAGAGAGTTCGGGCAGGGGGACCACGAGCAGTACTTC. Protein product: CSAREFGQGDHEQYF. This chain joins TRBV20-1 and TRBJ2-7, with TRBD1 matching over 7 bases. Germline CDR1 DFQATT, CDR2 SNEGSKA (reference sequence). The CDR3 is 15 residues long. J gave up 5 bases and V 0 bases, and 10 bases lay outside the gene matches.

This clonotype was found many times. This rearrangement joins TRBV20-1 to TRBJ2-7; 9 nucleotides align to TRBD2. This CDR3 contains 13 residues. The V gene's germline CDR1 is DFQATT and CDR2 SNEGSKA (reference sequence). V was clipped by 5 bases and J by 3 bases; unmatched bases: 5. CDR3 protein: CSAFSGSNYEQYF. The DNA of the CDR3 is TGCAGTGCTTTTAGCGGGAGTAACTACGAGCAGTACTTC.

A remark on this clonotype: A clone one base away is much larger, so this may be a read error. The gene calls are TRBV15 and TRBJ2-7; tentative D call: TRBD1 (6 bases). Looked up from germline, CDR1 is LNHNV and CDR2 is YYDKDF (reference sequence). CDR3 length: 13 residues. The CDR3 sequence is CATSRENRDEKYF. The CDR3 nucleotides read TGTGCCACCAGCAGAGAAAACAGGGACGAGAAGTACTTC.

This clonotype was recorded at least ten times. The genes are TRBV29-1 and TRBJ1-5; D remains unclear. The CDR3 consists of 10 residues. The ends were cut back, 6 bases at V and 7 bases at J, with 7 bases in the middle. Per the germline V gene, CDR1 is SQVTM and CDR2 is ANQGSEA. This CDR3 is CSVVEQPQHF. In nucleotides, the CDR3 is TGCAGCGTCGTCGAACAGCCCCAGCATTTT.

V is TRBV7-9 and J is TRBJ1-1; 9 bases align to TRBD1. Per the germline V gene, CDR1 is SEHNR and CDR2 is FQNEAQ (reference sequence). V trimming: 5 bases; J trimming: 4 bases; junction bases outside the gene matches: 5. The CDR3 has 14 amino acids. The CDR3 nucleotides read TGTGCCAGCAGCAACAGGGGGCTGAGCACTGAAGCTTTCTTT. This codes for CASSNRGLSTEAFF.

This chain uses TRBV12-3 or TRBV12-4 with TRBJ2-3; TRBD2 agrees at 10 bases. This CDR3 has 18 amino acids. The ends lost 2 bases at V and 7 bases at J; junction bases unmatched: 15. Here the CDR3 reads CASSLRVGLAETLHTQYF. The DNA for the CDR3 is TGTGCCAGCAGTTTACGAGTTGGACTAGCGGAAACCTTGCATACGCAGTATTTT.

CDR3 residues: CASSESGLTYEQYF. The CDR3 nucleotides are TGCGCCAGCAGTGAGTCTGGCCTCACCTACGAGCAGTACTTC. The chain is built from TRBV10-1 and TRBJ2-7; no firm D call. Looked up from germline, CDR1 is WNHNN and CDR2 is SYGVQD (reference sequence). V lost 0 bases to trimming and J lost 2 bases, with 8 bases between them. This CDR3 has 14 residues.

A word on this clonotype: Possible read error: a much larger clone is one base away. The CDR3 DNA reads as TGTGCCAGCAGCCAAGGACTGAGATCAAGTGAGCAGTTCTTC. Its protein product is CASSQGLRSSEQFF. The J gene is TRBJ2-1, the V gene TRBV3-1; D unclear. This CDR3 has 14 amino acids. Trimming shortened V by 1 base and J by 9 bases, and 13 bases separated the two germline ends. The germline CDR1 and CDR2 sequences are LGHDT and YNNKEL (reference sequence).

The chain recombines TRBV10-3 with TRBJ1-2; 7 nucleotides match TRBD1. The germline gives CDR1 ENHRY, CDR2 SYGVKD. This CDR3 comprises 12 residues. Losses at the gene ends were 7 bases for V and 7 bases for J; bases not matched to a gene: 6. The CDR3 DNA reads TGTGCCATCAAGCAGGGGGGCTCTGGCTACACCTTC. Residues: CAIKQGGSGYTF.

In its sample, this clonotype was seen once. One junction end disagrees with the germline gene, perhaps due to a read error. The rearrangement uses TRBV19 and TRBJ1-1; D perhaps matches TRBD1 (6 bases). This CDR3 spans 16 amino acids. The germline CDR1 and CDR2 sequences are LNHDA and SQIVND (reference sequence). The CDR3 coding sequence is TGTGCCAGTAGTCCCCGAGGGGGTTTCATGAACAATGAAGCTTTCTTT. Residues: CASSPRGGFMNNEAFF. The full variable domain, completed using reference TRBV19 and TRBJ1-1, is DGGITQSPKYLFRKEGQNVTLSCEQNLNHDAMYWYRQDPGQGLRLIYYSQIVNDFQKGDIAEGYSVSREKKESFPLTVTSAQKNPTAFYLCASSPRGGFMNNEAFFGQGTRLTVV.

This clonotype was seen at least ten times. The gene calls are TRBV20-1 and TRBJ2-4, with D perhaps being TRBD1 or TRBD2 (5 bases each). The CDR3 covers 15 residues. Germline CDR1 is DFQATT and CDR2 is SNEGSKA (reference sequence). The V and J ends lost 6 bases and 0 bases respectively, with 15 bases between them. CDR3 in DNA: TGCAGTGCACGAGGGACGACACTAGCCAAAAACATTCAGTACTTC. As protein: CSARGTTLAKNIQYF.

This clonotype was seen once. An end of the junction differs from the germline gene, which may be a read error. The chain carries TRBV15 and TRBJ1-5; D may be TRBD1 (5 bases). The CDR3 sequence is 13 residues long. Germline V CDR1 and CDR2: LNHNV, YYDKDF (reference sequence). The DNA for the CDR3 is TGTGCCACCGCAGGGTATAGAAATCAGGCCCAGCATTTT. Protein product: CATAGYRNQAQHF.

Of note for this clonotype: A read error may be the cause here, since a much bigger clone is one base away. The V call is TRBV5-4, the J call TRBJ2-1, with 8 positions matching TRBD2. Per the germline V gene, CDR1 is SGHNT and CDR2 is YYREEE (reference sequence). CDR3 size: 14 residues. The junction had 7 bases not matched to a gene; V was cut back by 2 bases and J by 9 bases. The DNA of the CDR3 is TGTGCCAGCAGCTTAGGTAGCGGGATCGGTGAGCAGTTCTTC. Its protein product is CASSLGSGIGEQFF.

Of note for this clonotype: A much larger clone lies a single base off, so this may be a read error. This rearrangement joins TRBV20-1 to TRBJ2-1, with TRBD2 matching over 7 bases. CDR3 length: 15 residues. Losses at the gene ends were 6 bases for V and 4 bases for J; bases not matched to a gene: 12. The germline V gene encodes CDR1 DFQATT and CDR2 SNEGSKA (reference sequence). The CDR3: CSALEGLEVYNEQFF. For the CDR3, the DNA is TGCAGTGCCCTAGAAGGACTAGAGGTTTACAATGAGCAGTTCTTC.

This clonotype has ten or more counts. The V gene is TRBV25-1, the J gene TRBJ2-1; 7 positions match TRBD2. The J segment lost 6 bases and the V segment lost 6 bases, leaving 11 bases of the junction unmatched. This CDR3 has 15 amino acids. Per germline, CDR1 MGHDK and CDR2 SYGVNS. The CDR3 is CASSLGASGTNEQFF. CDR3 bases: TGTGCCAGCAGCTTAGGAGCTAGCGGCACCAATGAGCAGTTCTTC. Filled out from reference TRBV25-1 and TRBJ2-1, the complete variable domain reads EADIYQTPRYLVIGTGKKITLECSQTMGHDKMYWYQQDPGMELHLIHYSYGVNSTEKGDLSSESTVSRIRTEHFPLTLESARPSHTSQYLCASSLGASGTNEQFFGPGTRLTVL.

Comment on this clonotype: This could be a read error, since a much larger clone is one nucleotide away. The chain employs TRBV2 and TRBJ2-5, with 8 bases fitting TRBD2. Germline-derived CDR1 and CDR2 are SNHLY and FYNNEI. This CDR3 comprises 13 residues. The CDR3 spells CASSGGLAESQYF. The CDR3 DNA follows: TGTGCCAGCAGTGGCGGACTAGCAGAGAGCCAGTACTTC.

This clonotype has a handful of counts. This chain links TRBV4-1 with TRBJ1-2; 10 bases are shared with TRBD1. Germline V gives CDR1 MGHRA, CDR2 YSYEKL. CDR3 size: 13 residues. With V trimmed by 4 bases and J by 8 bases, 4 bases remained unmatched. The CDR3 DNA reads TGCGCCAGCAGCCGCGGACAGGGGGAGGGCTACACCTTC. It yields the protein CASSRGQGEGYTF.

J is TRBJ2-2 and V is TRBV19; D not certain. Germline V gives CDR1 LNHDA, CDR2 SQIVND (reference sequence). V was pared by 4 bases and J by 8 bases, with 8 bases between. This CDR3 has 12 residues. The CDR3 DNA reads as TGTGCCAGTAGTACCCGGTGGGGGGAGCTGTTTTTT. Translated, it gives CASSTRWGELFF.

This clonotype was seen only a few times. The rearrangement links TRBV29-1 to TRBJ2-1; TRBD2 matches at 7 bases. The germline V gene encodes CDR1 SQVTM and CDR2 ANQGSEA. This CDR3 spans 10 amino acids. The J segment lost 9 bases and the V segment lost 7 bases, leaving 3 bases of the junction unmatched. The CDR3: CSASSGEQFF. The CDR3 DNA reads as TGCAGCGCGTCTAGCGGTGAGCAGTTCTTC.

The J gene is TRBJ2-1, the V gene TRBV19, with D possibly being TRBD2 (5 bases). V was trimmed by 3 bases and J by 4 bases, leaving 16 bases between them. CDR1 is LNHDA, CDR2 SQIVND, per germline (reference sequence). This CDR3 has 16 residues. CDR3 sequence: CASSIGVEAVYNEQFF. CDR3 sequence (DNA): TGTGCCAGTAGTATTGGTGTGGAGGCGGTGTACAATGAGCAGTTCTTC.